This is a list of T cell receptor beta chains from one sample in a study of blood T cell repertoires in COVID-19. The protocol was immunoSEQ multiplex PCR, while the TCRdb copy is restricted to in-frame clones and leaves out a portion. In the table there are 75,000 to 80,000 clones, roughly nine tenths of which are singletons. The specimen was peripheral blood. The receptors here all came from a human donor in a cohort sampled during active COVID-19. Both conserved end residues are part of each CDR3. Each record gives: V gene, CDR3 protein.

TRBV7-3,CASSLTPSRGETQYF
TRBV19,CASRETGDYGYTF
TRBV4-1,CASSRTGYGYTF
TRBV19,CASSIQATGVMGEKLFF
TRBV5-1,CASSLRLAETYEQYF
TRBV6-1,CASSEGDIRSSSYEQYF
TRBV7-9,CASSLVGLGNEQFF
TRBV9,CASSLRQGLAGGLFF
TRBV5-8,CASSLFSGQGVDEQFF
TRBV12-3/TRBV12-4,CASSWRQGQYF